This passage covers 10 T cell receptor beta chains from one sample sequenced in a study of cytomegalovirus exposure and HLA in healthy donors. The PCR had 60 Vbeta and 13 Jbeta primers. TCRdb's table, derived via immunoSEQ multiplex PCR, lists solely in-frame clones and lacks some. Found here are nearly 95,000 clones, around 8% of them singletons; the top ten hold 2.3%. Sequenced input: PBMCs. The source of these receptors is a middle-aged man in good health and CMV-seronegative.

CDR3: CASSGARSRSDTQYF. In DNA form, the CDR3 reads TGTGCCAGCAGTGGCGCCAGGTCGAGAAGTGATACGCAGTATTTT. The chain employs TRBV7-8 and TRBJ2-3; D is uncertain. CDR1 is SGHVS, CDR2 FQNEAQ, per germline. V lost 6 bases to trimming and J lost 6 bases, with 19 bases between them. CDR3 length: 15 residues.

The chain recombines TRBV20-1 with TRBJ1-1; D perhaps matches TRBD1 (6 bases). In germline, CDR1 is DFQATT, CDR2 SNEGSKA (reference sequence). Trimming cost V 7 bases and J 3 bases, with 9 bases left between them. This CDR3 contains 11 residues. This chain's CDR3 is CSVGGHTEAFF. DNA for the CDR3: TGCAGTGTTGGGGGCCACACTGAAGCTTTCTTT.

This clone was counted between two and nine times. The J gene is TRBJ2-1, the V gene TRBV7-2, with a tentative D call TRBD2 (5 bases). CDR3 length: 15 amino acids. Germline V lookup: CDR1 SGHTA, CDR2 FQGNSA. The V gene lost 1 base and the J gene lost 4 bases, with 11 bases spanning the gap. CDR3 sequence (DNA): TGTGCCAGCAGCTTAGGGCTAGCAGTGTACAATGAGCAGTTCTTC. The encoded protein is CASSLGLAVYNEQFF.

This clone was picked up a small number of times. The chain combines TRBV10-3 with TRBJ1-5, with D unclear. Looked up from germline, CDR1 is ENHRY and CDR2 is SYGVKD. The germline V and J ends were trimmed by 6 bases and 6 bases, with 21 bases remaining between them. CDR3 length equals 16 residues. The CDR3: CAIRNSGWGSRQPQHF. The CDR3 DNA reads as TGTGCCATCAGGAACTCGGGGTGGGGTTCGCGTCAGCCCCAGCATTTT.

This sequence joins TRBV7-3 and TRBJ2-1; no definite D call. CDR3 length: 14 amino acids. Trimming cost V 3 bases and J 8 bases, with 14 bases left between them. The germline V gene encodes CDR1 SGHTA and CDR2 FQGTGA. This CDR3 is CASSFQNRGDEQFF. CDR3 nucleotides: TGTGCCAGCAGCTTCCAGAATAGAGGAGATGAGCAGTTCTTC.

J is TRBJ1-1 and V is TRBV6-1; maybe TRBD1 (6 bases). Trimming pared 5 bases from V and 1 base from J, leaving 11 bases between. The germline V gene has CDR1 MNHNS and CDR2 SASEGT. This CDR3 contains 14 residues. CDR3: CASSKRGQNTEAFF. CDR3 nucleotides: TGTGCCAGCAGTAAGCGGGGGCAGAACACTGAAGCTTTCTTT.

This clone was seen more than once but under ten times. The V and J genes are TRBV6-1 and TRBJ1-1, with a possible D match to TRBD1 (5 bases). Trimming removed 6 bases from V and 7 bases from J, with 18 bases in between. The CDR3 is 14 residues long. From germline, CDR1 is MNHNS and CDR2 SASEGT. This CDR3 is CASSDRVGSYEAFF. The CDR3 region has the DNA TGTGCCAGCAGCGACAGAGTGGGCTCCTATGAAGCTTTCTTT.

This clone was found a few times. The chain carries TRBV5-1 and TRBJ2-7; TRBD2 might be the D (6 bases). The CDR3 is made up of 15 amino acids. Between the trimmed V and J ends, which lost 0 bases and 6 bases, there was a span of 16 bases. Germline V gene data show CDR1 as SGHRS and CDR2 as YFSETQ. Written as DNA, the CDR3 is TGCGCCAGCAGCTTGGAGGCGGGACCTCTTTCCGAGCAGTACTTC. This codes for CASSLEAGPLSEQYF.

This clone was seen a handful of times. The chain employs TRBV28 and TRBJ1-5; 11 bases match TRBD1. Germline V gene sequence: CDR1 MDHEN, CDR2 SYDVKM. The CDR3 totals 14 residues. Losses at the gene ends were 5 bases for V and 6 bases for J; bases not matched to a gene: 3. CDR3 protein: CASSRDRGGQPQHF. Here the CDR3 DNA reads TGTGCCAGCAGTCGGGACAGGGGGGGTCAGCCCCAGCATTTT.

The genes are TRBV5-6 and TRBJ2-7, with 7 positions matching TRBD2. CDR1 SGHDT and CDR2 YYEEEE come from the germline V gene. V gave up 4 bases and J gave up 4 bases; unmatched junction bases: 8. This CDR3 has 14 amino acids. For the CDR3, the DNA is TGTGCCAGCAGCATCCGGACTAGAAGATACGAGCAGTACTTC. This sequence encodes CASSIRTRRYEQYF.